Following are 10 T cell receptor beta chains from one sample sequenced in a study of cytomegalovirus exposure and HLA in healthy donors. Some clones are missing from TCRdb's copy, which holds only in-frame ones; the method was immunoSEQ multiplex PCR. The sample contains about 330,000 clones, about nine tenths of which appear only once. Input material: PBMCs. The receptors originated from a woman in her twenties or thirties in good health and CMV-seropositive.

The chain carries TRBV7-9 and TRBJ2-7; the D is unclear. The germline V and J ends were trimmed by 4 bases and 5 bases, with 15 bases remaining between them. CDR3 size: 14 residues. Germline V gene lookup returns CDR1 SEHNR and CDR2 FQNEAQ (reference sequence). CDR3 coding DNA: TGTGCCAGCAGCTCAGTAGGGAAGGGCCACGAGCAGTACTTC. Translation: CASSSVGKGHEQYF.

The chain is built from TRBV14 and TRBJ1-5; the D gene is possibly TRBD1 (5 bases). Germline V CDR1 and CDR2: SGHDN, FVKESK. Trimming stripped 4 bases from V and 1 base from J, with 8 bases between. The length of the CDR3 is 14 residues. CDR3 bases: TGTGCCAGCAGCCGCCAGGGAAGCAATCAGCCCCAGCATTTT. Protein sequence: CASSRQGSNQPQHF.

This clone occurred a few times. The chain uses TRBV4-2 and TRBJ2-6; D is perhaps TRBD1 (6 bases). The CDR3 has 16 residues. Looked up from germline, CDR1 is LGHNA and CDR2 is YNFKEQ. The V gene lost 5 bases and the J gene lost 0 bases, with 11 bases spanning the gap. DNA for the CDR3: TGTGCCAGCAGCACGGGACACCACTCTGGGGCCAACGTCCTGACTTTC. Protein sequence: CASSTGHHSGANVLTF.

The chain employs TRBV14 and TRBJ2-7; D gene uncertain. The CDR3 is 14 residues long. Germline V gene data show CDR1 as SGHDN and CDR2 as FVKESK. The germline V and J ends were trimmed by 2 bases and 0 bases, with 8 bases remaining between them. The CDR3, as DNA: TGTGCCAGCAGCCAAATAAGTGGCTCCTACGAGCAGTACTTC. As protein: CASSQISGSYEQYF.

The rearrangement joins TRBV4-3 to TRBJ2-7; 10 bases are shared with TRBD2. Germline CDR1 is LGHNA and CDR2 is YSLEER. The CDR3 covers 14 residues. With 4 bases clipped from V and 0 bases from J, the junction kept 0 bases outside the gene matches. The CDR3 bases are TGCGCCAGCAGCCTAGCGGGGGGCTCCTACGAGCAGTACTTC. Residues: CASSLAGGSYEQYF.

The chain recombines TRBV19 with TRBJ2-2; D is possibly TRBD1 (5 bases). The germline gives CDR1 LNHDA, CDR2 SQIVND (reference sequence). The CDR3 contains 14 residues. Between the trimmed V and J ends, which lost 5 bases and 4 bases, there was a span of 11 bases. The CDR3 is CASSLGQTTGELFF. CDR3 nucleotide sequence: TGTGCCAGTAGTCTAGGACAAACCACCGGGGAGCTGTTTTTT.

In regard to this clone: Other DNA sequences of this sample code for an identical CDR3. CDR3: CASSLQGTEAFF. CDR3 in DNA: TGTGCCAGCAGTCTACAGGGAACTGAAGCTTTCTTT. This chain links TRBV2 with TRBJ1-1, with a possible D match to TRBD1 (6 bases). In germline, CDR1 is SNHLY, CDR2 FYNNEI. The CDR3 contains 12 residues. Trimming removed 5 bases at V and 5 bases at J, with 9 bases between.

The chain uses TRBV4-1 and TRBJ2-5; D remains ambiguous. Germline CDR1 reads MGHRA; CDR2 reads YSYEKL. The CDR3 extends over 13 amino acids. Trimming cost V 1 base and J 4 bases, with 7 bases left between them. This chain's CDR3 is CASSQVRIETQYF. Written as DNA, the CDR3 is TGCGCCAGCAGCCAAGTAAGGATAGAGACCCAGTACTTC.

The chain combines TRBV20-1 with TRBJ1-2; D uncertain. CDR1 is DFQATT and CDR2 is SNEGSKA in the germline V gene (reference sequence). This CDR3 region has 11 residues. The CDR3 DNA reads TGCCTCGCCCGGTCTCATGTTGGCTACACCTTC. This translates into CLARSHVGYTF.

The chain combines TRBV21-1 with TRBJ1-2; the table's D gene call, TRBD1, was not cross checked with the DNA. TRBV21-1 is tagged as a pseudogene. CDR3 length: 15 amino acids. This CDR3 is CASSLDRGYLRGYTF. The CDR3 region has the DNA TGTGCCAGCAGCCTCGACAGGGGGTATTTGAGGGGCTACACCTTC.